The rows below give T cell receptor beta chains drawn from one sample of a study of blood T cell repertoires in COVID-19. The method was immunoSEQ multiplex PCR; TCRdb's version includes in-frame clones alone and lacks a portion of them. This table has 65,000 or so clones, about nine tenths appearing once. The specimen sequenced was peripheral blood. Receptor source: a man in his fifties or sixties with active COVID-19. CDR3s include the opening cysteine and the closing phenylalanine or tryptophan. Each record gives: D gene, clone size, CDR3 length, J gene, V gene, CDR3 DNA, CDR3 protein. A D gene is named only where the DNA matches it firmly. The size of a clone is reported for some rows only, either as once, few or many, or as a class for expanded clones.

D: NA
size: NA
length: 13
J: TRBJ1-5
V: TRBV3-1/TRBV3-2
DNA: TGTGCCAGCAGCCAAGGCAGGGGCCAGCCCCAGCATTTT
CDR3: CASSQGRGQPQHF

D: TRBD1
size: NA
length: 17
J: TRBJ2-1
V: TRBV10-3
DNA: TGTGCCATCAGCTCCGGGACAGGGACACGCTTCTACAATGAGCAGTTCTTC
CDR3: CAISSGTGTRFYNEQFF

D: NA
size: NA
length: 18
J: TRBJ1-5
V: TRBV27
DNA: TGTGCCAGCAGTTCAGGCCCCCCTGGCGGGATAGACAATCAGCCCCAGCATTTT
CDR3: CASSSGPPGGIDNQPQHF

D: TRBD1
size: few
length: 15
J: TRBJ1-2
V: TRBV9
DNA: TGTGCCAGCAGCGGTTCCCGACAGGGGGCGGATGGCTACACCTTC
CDR3: CASSGSRQGADGYTF

D: NA
size: NA
length: 15
J: TRBJ2-3
V: TRBV9
DNA: TGTGCCAGCGGCAAATCAGGGGCTCCCACAGATACGCAGTATTTT
CDR3: CASGKSGAPTDTQYF

D: NA
size: NA
length: 17
J: TRBJ2-2
V: TRBV21-1
DNA: TGTGCCAGCAGCAAAGACATGCGGGGTTCGGGCACCGGGGAGCTGTTTTTT
CDR3: CASSKDMRGSGTGELFF

D: TRBD2
size: NA
length: 15
J: TRBJ2-7
V: TRBV7-9
DNA: TGTGCCAGCAGGTTGGCTAGCGGGGGGGCCTACGAGCAGTACTTC
CDR3: CASRLASGGAYEQYF

D: NA
size: NA
length: 12
J: TRBJ2-3
V: TRBV2
DNA: TGTGCCAGCAGTGTAGCCGCGGGAAGAAAGTATTTT
CDR3: CASSVAAGRKYF

D: NA
size: NA
length: 13
J: TRBJ1-4
V: TRBV7-2
DNA: TGTGCCAGCAGCTTAATACTGGGCGAAAAACTGTTTTTT
CDR3: CASSLILGEKLFF

D: NA
size: NA
length: 15
J: TRBJ2-5
V: TRBV5-1
DNA: TGCGCCAGCAGCTTGGTGCAGGGGAACGGAGAGACCCAGTACTTC
CDR3: CASSLVQGNGETQYF

D: TRBD1
size: NA
length: 15
J: TRBJ2-3
V: TRBV5-1
DNA: TGCGCCAGCAGACGGACAGGAGGAGTGACAGATACGCAGTATTTT
CDR3: CASRRTGGVTDTQYF

D: NA
size: NA
length: 15
J: TRBJ2-5
V: TRBV5-5
DNA: TGTGCCAGCAGCTTGTGGGACACAGCGGGGGAGACCCAGTACTTC
CDR3: CASSLWDTAGETQYF

D: NA
size: NA
length: 13
J: TRBJ1-2
V: TRBV6-1
DNA: TGTGCCAGCAGTGAAGGGAGGGCTTATGGCTACACCTTC
CDR3: CASSEGRAYGYTF

D: NA
size: NA
length: 16
J: TRBJ1-1
V: TRBV18
DNA: TGTGCCAGCTCACCATTCTTGGACAGCCTGAACACTGAAGCTTTCTTT
CDR3: CASSPFLDSLNTEAFF

D: TRBD1
size: NA
length: 14
J: TRBJ2-5
V: TRBV27
DNA: TGTGCCAGCAGTTTATTAGGGGGCGGGGAGACCCAGTACTTC
CDR3: CASSLLGGGETQYF

D: TRBD1
size: NA
length: 14
J: TRBJ1-6
V: TRBV5-1
DNA: TGCGCCAGCAGCTGGGGACAGGAGCTTTCACCCCTCCACTTT
CDR3: CASSWGQELSPLHF

D: NA
size: NA
length: 14
J: TRBJ1-5
V: TRBV27
DNA: TGTGCCAGCAGTTTAGTGGGGGCGAGGCAGCCCCAGCATTTT
CDR3: CASSLVGARQPQHF

D: TRBD1
size: few
length: 17
J: TRBJ1-4
V: TRBV10-1
DNA: TGCGCCAGCACCGAAGACGAGCCGGGACAGGGTGTTGAAAAACTGTTTTTT
CDR3: CASTEDEPGQGVEKLFF

D: TRBD1
size: NA
length: 15
J: TRBJ2-3
V: TRBV27
DNA: TGTGCCAGCAGTTTCTACAGGGGGCGCACAGATACGCAGTATTTT
CDR3: CASSFYRGRTDTQYF

D: NA
size: NA
length: 13
J: TRBJ1-4
V: TRBV5-8
DNA: TGTGCCAGCAGCATGGACCGAGATGAAAAACTGTTTTTT
CDR3: CASSMDRDEKLFF

D: NA
size: NA
length: 17
J: TRBJ1-6
V: TRBV6-1
DNA: TGTGCCAGCAGTGAATATTTCAGGGGTCGGGGTAATTCACCCCTCCACTTT
CDR3: CASSEYFRGRGNSPLHF

D: TRBD1
size: NA
length: 14
J: TRBJ2-7
V: TRBV24-1
DNA: TGTGCCACCAGTGATCGACAGGGGATCCACGAGCAGTACTTC
CDR3: CATSDRQGIHEQYF

D: NA
size: NA
length: 15
J: TRBJ1-5
V: TRBV10-2
DNA: TGCGCCAGCAGTGACCCCGGACAGCTCAATCAGCCCCAGCATTTT
CDR3: CASSDPGQLNQPQHF

D: NA
size: NA
length: 16
J: TRBJ1-5
V: TRBV28
DNA: TGTGCCAGCAGTTTGGCAGGATTTCCTAGCAATCAGCCCCAGCATTTT
CDR3: CASSLAGFPSNQPQHF

D: TRBD1
size: NA
length: 15
J: TRBJ1-2
V: TRBV25-1
DNA: TGTGCCAGCTCACCGGGACAGGGGGCGTTCTATGGCTACACCTTC
CDR3: CASSPGQGAFYGYTF

D: NA
size: NA
length: 17
J: TRBJ1-2
V: TRBV5-8
DNA: TGTGCCAGCAGCTTGCATTGGGGGACGTTCGAGGGGGATGGCTACACCTTC
CDR3: CASSLHWGTFEGDGYTF

D: NA
size: NA
length: 15
J: TRBJ1-6
V: TRBV6-5
DNA: TGTGCCAGCAGAAGTGGGGGAGGGGGACGTTCACCCCTCCACTTT
CDR3: CASRSGGGGRSPLHF

D: TRBD1
size: NA
length: 16
J: TRBJ1-2
V: TRBV7-9
DNA: TGTGCCAGCAGCTTTAGACAGGGCAGGGGCGACTATGGCTACACCTTC
CDR3: CASSFRQGRGDYGYTF

D: TRBD2
size: NA
length: 18
J: TRBJ2-4
V: TRBV18
DNA: TGTGCCAGCTCACCATTTAGCGGGAGGGCCGGGGCCAAAAACATTCAGTACTTC
CDR3: CASSPFSGRAGAKNIQYF

D: TRBD1
size: once
length: 14
J: TRBJ1-2
V: TRBV6-1
DNA: TGTGCCAGCAGTGAAGACGCAGGGGGCCATGGCTACACCTTC
CDR3: CASSEDAGGHGYTF

D: TRBD2
size: NA
length: 16
J: TRBJ2-1
V: TRBV9
DNA: TGTGCCAGCAGCGTAGCTGCGGCTAGCGGGAGCAATGAGCAGTTCTTC
CDR3: CASSVAAASGSNEQFF

D: TRBD1
size: few
length: 16
J: TRBJ1-2
V: TRBV4-1
DNA: TGCGCCAGCAGCCAAGATAGTTTCAGGACAGGGAGAGGCTACACCTTC
CDR3: CASSQDSFRTGRGYTF

D: TRBD2
size: NA
length: 14
J: TRBJ2-7
V: TRBV5-1
DNA: TGCGCCAGCAGCTCAGGACTAGCGGGGTACGAGCAGTACTTC
CDR3: CASSSGLAGYEQYF

D: TRBD1
size: NA
length: 14
J: TRBJ2-7
V: TRBV7-9
DNA: TGTGCCAGCAGCTTCCCGGGACAGGGGGCCGGGCAGTACTTC
CDR3: CASSFPGQGAGQYF

D: TRBD2
size: few
length: 16
J: TRBJ2-5
V: TRBV5-1
DNA: TGCGCCAGCAGCCCGGGACTAGCGGGGGGGTTAGAGACCCAGTACTTC
CDR3: CASSPGLAGGLETQYF

D: TRBD2
size: NA
length: 16
J: TRBJ2-7
V: TRBV10-1
DNA: TGCGCCAGCAGTGATAGAGCGGGCCACCCGGGGGGAGAGCAGTACTTC
CDR3: CASSDRAGHPGGEQYF

D: NA
size: NA
length: 15
J: TRBJ1-1
V: TRBV30
DNA: TGTGCCTGGAGCGCTGGCAGGCATTTACGGACTGAAGCTTTCTTT
CDR3: CAWSAGRHLRTEAFF

D: NA
size: NA
length: 12
J: TRBJ2-3
V: TRBV5-1
DNA: TGCGCCAGCAGCGTCCCCTCAGATACGCAGTATTTT
CDR3: CASSVPSDTQYF

D: NA
size: NA
length: 13
J: TRBJ2-7
V: TRBV6-4
DNA: TGTGCCAGCAGAAGGGGTCCACCCTACGAGCAGTACTTC
CDR3: CASRRGPPYEQYF

D: TRBD2
size: NA
length: 16
J: TRBJ2-2
V: TRBV18
DNA: TGTGCCAGCTCACCACGTCTAGCGGAAAACACCGGGGAGCTGTTTTTT
CDR3: CASSPRLAENTGELFF

D: TRBD2
size: NA
length: 17
J: TRBJ2-3
V: TRBV5-1
DNA: TGCGCCAGCAGCTTGGGAGGGAGGGCCCTACGCACAGATACGCAGTATTTT
CDR3: CASSLGGRALRTDTQYF

D: TRBD2
size: once
length: 15
J: TRBJ2-3
V: TRBV24-1
DNA: TGTGCCACCAGTGCTAGCGGGGGGGACACAGATACGCAGTATTTT
CDR3: CATSASGGDTDTQYF

D: NA
size: NA
length: 13
J: TRBJ2-7
V: TRBV5-6
DNA: TGTGCCAGCAGCTTGGCGAGCAGGGCGAAGAACTTCTTC
CDR3: CASSLASRAKNFF

D: NA
size: few
length: 13
J: TRBJ2-7
V: TRBV27
DNA: TGTGCCAGCCGGGGAACCCCCTCCTACGAGCAGTACTTC
CDR3: CASRGTPSYEQYF

D: TRBD1
size: NA
length: 15
J: TRBJ1-5
V: TRBV6-2/TRBV6-3
DNA: TGTGCCAGCAGTCGGGCCGGGACAGGGGAAGAGACCCAGCATTTT
CDR3: CASSRAGTGEETQHF

D: TRBD1
size: NA
length: 13
J: TRBJ1-2
V: TRBV6-5
DNA: TGTGCCAGCAGTTACGACAGGGTGGAGGGCTACACCTTC
CDR3: CASSYDRVEGYTF

D: TRBD1
size: NA
length: 12
J: TRBJ2-5
V: TRBV30
DNA: TGTGCCTGGCGGACAGGGAAAGGGACCCAGTACTTC
CDR3: CAWRTGKGTQYF

D: NA
size: NA
length: 16
J: TRBJ1-4
V: TRBV28
DNA: TGTGCCAGCAGTTTACCAACAGGCGGCCTGGAGGAAAAACTGTTTTTT
CDR3: CASSLPTGGLEEKLFF

D: NA
size: medium-sized
length: 14
J: TRBJ1-1
V: TRBV9
DNA: TGTGCCAGCAGCGTAGTTCGGGGGAACACTGAAGCTTTCTTT
CDR3: CASSVVRGNTEAFF

D: NA
size: NA
length: 13
J: TRBJ2-7
V: TRBV7-2
DNA: TGTGCCAGCAGCTTAGTTGGTGGGGCCGAGCAGTACTTC
CDR3: CASSLVGGAEQYF